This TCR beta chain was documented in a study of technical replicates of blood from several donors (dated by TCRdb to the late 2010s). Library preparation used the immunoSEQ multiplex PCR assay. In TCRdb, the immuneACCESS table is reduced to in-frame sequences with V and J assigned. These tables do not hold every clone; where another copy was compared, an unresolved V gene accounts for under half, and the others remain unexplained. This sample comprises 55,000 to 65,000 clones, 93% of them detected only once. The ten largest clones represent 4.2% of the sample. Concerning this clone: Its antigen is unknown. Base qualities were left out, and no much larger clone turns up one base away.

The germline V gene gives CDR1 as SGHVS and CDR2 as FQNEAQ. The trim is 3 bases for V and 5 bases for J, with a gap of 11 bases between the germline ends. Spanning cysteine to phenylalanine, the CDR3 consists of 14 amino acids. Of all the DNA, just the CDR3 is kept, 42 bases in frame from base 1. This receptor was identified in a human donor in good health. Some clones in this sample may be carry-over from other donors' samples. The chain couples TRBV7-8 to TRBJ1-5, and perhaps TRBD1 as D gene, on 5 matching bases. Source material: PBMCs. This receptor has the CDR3 CASSLIGVDQPQHF. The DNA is TGTGCCAGCAGCTTGATAGGGGTGGATCAGCCCCAGCATTTT.